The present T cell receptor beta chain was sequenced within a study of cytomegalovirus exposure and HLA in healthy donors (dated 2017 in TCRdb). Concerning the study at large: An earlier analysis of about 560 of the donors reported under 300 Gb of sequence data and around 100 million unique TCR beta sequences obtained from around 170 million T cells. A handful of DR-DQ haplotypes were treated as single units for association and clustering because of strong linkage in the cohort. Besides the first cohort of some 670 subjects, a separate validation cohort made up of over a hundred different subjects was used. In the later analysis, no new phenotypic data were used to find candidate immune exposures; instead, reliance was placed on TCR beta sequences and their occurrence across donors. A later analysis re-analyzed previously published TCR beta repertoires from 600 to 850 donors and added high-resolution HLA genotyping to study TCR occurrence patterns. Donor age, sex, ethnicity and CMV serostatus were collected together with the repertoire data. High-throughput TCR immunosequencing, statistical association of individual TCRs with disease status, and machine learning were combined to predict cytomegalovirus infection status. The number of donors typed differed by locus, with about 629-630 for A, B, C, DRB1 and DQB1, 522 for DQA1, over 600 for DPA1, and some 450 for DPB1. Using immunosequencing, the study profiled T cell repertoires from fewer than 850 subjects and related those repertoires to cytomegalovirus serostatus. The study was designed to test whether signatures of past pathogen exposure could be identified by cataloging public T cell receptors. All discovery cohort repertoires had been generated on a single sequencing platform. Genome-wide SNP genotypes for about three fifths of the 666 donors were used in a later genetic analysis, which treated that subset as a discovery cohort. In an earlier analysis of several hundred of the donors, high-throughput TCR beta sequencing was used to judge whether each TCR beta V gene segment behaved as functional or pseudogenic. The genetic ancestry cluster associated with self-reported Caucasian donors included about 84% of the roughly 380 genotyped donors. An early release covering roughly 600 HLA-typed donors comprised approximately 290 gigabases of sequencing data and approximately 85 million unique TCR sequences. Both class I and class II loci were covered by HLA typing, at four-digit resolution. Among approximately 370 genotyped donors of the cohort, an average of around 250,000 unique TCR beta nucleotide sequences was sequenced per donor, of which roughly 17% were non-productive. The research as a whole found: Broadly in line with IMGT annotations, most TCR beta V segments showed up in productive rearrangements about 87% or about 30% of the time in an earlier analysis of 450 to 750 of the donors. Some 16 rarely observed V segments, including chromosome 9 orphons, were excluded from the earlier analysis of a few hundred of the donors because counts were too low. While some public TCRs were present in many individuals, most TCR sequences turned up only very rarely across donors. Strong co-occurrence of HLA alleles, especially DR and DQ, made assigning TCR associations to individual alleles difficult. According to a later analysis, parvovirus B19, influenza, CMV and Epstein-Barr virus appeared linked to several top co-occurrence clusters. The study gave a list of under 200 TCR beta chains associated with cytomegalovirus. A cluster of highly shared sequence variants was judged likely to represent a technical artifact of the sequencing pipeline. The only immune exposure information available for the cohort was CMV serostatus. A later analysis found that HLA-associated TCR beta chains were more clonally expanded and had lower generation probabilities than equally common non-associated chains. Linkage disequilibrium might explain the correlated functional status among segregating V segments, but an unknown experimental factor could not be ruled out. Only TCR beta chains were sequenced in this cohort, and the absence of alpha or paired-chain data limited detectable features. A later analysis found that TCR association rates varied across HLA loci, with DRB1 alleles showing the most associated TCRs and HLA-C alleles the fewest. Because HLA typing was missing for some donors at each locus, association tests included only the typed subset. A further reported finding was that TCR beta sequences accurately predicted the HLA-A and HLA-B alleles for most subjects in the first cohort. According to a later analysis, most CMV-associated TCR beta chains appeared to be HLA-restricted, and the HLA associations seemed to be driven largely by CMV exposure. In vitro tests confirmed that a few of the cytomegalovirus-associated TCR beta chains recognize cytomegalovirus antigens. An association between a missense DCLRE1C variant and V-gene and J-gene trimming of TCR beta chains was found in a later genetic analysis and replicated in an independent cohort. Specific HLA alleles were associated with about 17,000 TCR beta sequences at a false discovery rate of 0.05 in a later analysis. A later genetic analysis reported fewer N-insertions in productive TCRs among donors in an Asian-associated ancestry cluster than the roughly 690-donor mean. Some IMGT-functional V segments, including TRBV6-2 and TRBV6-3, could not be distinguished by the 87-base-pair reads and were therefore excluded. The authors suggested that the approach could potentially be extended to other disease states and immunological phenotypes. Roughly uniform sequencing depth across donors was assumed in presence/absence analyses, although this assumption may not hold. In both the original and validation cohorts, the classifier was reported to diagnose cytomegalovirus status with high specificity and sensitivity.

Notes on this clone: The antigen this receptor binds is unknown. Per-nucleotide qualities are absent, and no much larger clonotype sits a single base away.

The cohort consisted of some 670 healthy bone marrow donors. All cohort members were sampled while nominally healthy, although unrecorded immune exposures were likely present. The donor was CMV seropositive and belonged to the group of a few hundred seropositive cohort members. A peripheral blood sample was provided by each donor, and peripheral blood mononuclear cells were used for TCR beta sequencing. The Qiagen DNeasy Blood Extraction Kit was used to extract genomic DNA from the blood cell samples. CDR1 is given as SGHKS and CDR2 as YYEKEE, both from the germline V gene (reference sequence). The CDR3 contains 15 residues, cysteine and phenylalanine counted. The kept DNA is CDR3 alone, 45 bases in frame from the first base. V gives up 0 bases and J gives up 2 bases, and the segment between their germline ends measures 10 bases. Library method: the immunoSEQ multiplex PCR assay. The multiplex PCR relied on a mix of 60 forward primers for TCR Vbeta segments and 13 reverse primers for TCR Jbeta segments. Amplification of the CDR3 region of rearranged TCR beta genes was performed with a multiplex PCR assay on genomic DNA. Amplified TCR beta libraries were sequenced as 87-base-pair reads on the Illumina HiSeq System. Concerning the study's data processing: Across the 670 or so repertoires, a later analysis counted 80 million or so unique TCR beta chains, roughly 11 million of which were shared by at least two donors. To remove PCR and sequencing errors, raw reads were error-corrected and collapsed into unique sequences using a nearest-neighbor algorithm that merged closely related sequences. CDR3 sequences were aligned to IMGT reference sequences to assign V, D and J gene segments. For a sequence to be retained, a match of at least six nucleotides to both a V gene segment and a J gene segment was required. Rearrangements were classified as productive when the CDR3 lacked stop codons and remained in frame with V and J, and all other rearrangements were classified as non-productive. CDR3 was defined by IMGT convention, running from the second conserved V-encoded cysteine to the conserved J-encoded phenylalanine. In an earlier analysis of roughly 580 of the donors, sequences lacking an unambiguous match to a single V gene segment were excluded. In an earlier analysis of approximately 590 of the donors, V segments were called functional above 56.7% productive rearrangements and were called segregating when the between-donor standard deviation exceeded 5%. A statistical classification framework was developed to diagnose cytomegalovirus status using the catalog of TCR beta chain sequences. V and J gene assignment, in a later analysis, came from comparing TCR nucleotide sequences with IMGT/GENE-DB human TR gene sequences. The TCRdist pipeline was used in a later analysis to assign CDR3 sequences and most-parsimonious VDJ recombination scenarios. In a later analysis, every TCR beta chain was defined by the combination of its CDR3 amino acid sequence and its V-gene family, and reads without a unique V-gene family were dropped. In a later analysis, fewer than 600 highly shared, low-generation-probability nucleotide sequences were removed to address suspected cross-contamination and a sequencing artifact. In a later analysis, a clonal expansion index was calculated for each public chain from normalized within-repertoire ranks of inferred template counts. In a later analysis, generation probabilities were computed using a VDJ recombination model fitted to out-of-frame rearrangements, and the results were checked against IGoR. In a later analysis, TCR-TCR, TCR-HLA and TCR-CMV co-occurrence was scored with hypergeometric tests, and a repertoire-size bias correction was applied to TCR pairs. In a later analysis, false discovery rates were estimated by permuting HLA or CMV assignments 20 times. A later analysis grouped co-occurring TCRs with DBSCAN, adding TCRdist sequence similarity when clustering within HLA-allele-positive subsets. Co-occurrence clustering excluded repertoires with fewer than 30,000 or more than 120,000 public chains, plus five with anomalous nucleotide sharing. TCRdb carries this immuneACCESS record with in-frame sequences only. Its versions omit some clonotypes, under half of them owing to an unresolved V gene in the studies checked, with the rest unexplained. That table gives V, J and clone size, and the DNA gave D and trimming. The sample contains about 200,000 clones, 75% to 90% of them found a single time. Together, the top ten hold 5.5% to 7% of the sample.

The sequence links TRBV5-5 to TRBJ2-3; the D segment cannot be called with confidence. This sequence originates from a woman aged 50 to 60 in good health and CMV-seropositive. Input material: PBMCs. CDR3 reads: CASSLDSTLTDTQYF. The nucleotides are TGTGCCAGCAGCTTGGACAGCACCCTCACAGATACGCAGTATTTT.